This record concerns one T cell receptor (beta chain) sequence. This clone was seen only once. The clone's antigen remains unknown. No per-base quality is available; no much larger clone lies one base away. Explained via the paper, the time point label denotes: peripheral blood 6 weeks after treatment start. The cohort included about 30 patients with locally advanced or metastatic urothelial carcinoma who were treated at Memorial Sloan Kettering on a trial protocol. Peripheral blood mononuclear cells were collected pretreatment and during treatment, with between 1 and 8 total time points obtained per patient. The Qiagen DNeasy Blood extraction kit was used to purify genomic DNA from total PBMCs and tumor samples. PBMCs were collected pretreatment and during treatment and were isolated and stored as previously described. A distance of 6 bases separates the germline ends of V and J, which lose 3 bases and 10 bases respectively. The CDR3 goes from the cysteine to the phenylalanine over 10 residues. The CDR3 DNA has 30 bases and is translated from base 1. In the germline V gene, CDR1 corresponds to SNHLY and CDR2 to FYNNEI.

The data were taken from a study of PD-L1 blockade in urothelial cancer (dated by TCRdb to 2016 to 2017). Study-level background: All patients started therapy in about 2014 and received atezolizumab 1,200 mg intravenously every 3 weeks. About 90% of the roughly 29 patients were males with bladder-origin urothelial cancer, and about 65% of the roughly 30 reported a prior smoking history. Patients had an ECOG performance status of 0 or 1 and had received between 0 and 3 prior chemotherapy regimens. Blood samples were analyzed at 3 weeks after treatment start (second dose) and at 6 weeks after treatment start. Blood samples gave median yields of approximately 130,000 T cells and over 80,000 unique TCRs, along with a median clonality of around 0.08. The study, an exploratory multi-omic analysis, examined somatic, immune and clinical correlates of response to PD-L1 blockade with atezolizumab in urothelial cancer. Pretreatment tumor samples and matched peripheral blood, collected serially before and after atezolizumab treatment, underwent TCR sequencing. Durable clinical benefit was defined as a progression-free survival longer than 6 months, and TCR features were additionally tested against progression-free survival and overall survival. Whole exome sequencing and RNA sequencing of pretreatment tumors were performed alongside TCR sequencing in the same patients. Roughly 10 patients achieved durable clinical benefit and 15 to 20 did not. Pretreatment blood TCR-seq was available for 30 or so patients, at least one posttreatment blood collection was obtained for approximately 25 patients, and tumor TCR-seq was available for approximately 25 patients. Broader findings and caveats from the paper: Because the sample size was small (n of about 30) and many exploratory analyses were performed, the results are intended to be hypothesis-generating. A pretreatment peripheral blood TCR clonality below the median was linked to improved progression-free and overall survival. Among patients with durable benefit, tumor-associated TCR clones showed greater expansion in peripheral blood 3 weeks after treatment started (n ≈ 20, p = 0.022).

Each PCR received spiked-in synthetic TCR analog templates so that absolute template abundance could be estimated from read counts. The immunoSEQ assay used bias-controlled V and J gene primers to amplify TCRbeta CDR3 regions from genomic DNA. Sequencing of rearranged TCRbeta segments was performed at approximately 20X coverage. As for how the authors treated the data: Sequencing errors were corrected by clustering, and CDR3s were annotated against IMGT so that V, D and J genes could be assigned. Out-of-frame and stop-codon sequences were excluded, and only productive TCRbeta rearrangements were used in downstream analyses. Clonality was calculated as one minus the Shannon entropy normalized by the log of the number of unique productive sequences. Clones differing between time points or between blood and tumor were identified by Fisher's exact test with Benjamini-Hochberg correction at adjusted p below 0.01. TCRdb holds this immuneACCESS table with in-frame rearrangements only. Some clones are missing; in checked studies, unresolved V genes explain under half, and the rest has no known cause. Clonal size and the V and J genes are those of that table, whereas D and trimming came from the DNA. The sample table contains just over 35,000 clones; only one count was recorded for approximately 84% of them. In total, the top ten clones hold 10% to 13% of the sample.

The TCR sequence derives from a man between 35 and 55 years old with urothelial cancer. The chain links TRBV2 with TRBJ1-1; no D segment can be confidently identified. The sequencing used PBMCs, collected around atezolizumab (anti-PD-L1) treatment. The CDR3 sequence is CASSDEGAFF. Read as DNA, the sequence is TGTGCCAGCAGTGACGAGGGAGCTTTCTTT.